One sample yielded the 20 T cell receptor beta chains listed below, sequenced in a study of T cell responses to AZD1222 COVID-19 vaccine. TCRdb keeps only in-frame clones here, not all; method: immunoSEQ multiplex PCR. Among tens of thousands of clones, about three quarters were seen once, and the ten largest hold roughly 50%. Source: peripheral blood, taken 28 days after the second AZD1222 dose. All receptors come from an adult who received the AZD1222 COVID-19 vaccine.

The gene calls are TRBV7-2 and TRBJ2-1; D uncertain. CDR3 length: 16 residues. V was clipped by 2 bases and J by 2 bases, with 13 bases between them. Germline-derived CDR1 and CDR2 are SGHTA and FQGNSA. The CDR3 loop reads CASSLSGSRAYNEQFF. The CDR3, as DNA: TGTGCCAGCAGCTTAAGTGGTAGCCGGGCCTACAATGAGCAGTTCTTC.

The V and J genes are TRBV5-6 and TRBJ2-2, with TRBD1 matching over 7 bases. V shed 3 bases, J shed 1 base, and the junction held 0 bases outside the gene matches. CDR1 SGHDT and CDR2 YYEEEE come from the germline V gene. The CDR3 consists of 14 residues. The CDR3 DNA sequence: TGTGCCAGCAGCTGGACAGGGAACACCGGGGAGCTGTTTTTT. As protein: CASSWTGNTGELFF. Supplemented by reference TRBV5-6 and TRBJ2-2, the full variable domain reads DAGVTQSPTHLIKTRGQQVTLRCSPKSGHDTVSWYQQALGQGPQFIFQYYEEEERQRGNFPDRFSGHQFPNYSSELNVNALLLGDSALYLCASSWTGNTGELFFGEGSRLTVL.

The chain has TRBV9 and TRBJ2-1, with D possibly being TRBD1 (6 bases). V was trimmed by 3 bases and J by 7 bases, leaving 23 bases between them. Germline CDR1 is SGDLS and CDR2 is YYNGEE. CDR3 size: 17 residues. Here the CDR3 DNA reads TGTGCCAGCAGCGACAGGGCTTTGCATTCGTCCGGAAATGAGCAGTTCTTC. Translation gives CASSDRALHSSGNEQFF.

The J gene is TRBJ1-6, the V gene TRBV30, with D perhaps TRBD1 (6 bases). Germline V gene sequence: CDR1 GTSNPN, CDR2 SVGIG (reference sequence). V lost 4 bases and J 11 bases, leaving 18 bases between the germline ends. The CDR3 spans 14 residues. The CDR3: CAWTRGAGAAPLHF. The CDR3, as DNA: TGTGCCTGGACTCGAGGGGCAGGGGCGGCACCCCTCCACTTT.

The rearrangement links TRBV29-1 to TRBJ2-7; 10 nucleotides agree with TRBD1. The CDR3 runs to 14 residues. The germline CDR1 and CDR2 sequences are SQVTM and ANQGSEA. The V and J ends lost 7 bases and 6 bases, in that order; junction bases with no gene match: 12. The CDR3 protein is CSASAGQGPGEQYF. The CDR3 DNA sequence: TGCAGCGCCTCAGCGGGACAGGGGCCGGGCGAGCAGTACTTC.

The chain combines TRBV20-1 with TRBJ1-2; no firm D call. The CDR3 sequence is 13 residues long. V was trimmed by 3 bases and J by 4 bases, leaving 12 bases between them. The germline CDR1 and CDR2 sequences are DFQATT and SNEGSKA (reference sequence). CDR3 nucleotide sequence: TGCAGTGCTAGTGGCGACACCTTCTATGGCTACACCTTC. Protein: CSASGDTFYGYTF.

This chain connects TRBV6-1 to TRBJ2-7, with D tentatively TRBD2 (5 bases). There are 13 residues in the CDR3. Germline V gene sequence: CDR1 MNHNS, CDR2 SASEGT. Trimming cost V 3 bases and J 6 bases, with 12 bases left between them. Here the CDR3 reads CASSDGTRREQYF. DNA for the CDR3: TGTGCCAGCAGTGACGGAACTAGGCGCGAGCAGTACTTC.

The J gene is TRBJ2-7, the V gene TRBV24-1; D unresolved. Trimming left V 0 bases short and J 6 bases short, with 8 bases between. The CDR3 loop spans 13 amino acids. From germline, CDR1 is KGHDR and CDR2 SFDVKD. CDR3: CATSDLTAGEQYF. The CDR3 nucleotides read TGTGCCACCAGTGATTTGACCGCCGGCGAGCAGTACTTC.

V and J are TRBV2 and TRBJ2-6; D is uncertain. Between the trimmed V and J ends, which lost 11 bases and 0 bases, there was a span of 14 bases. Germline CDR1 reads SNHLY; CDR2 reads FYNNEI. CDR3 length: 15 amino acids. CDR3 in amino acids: CALMDRNSGANVLTF. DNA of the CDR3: TGTGCCCTCATGGATCGGAACTCTGGGGCCAACGTCCTGACTTTC.

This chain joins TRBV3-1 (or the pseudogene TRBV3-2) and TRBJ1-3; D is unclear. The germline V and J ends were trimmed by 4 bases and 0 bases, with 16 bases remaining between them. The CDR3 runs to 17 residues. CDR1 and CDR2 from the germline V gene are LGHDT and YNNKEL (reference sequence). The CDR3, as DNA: TGTGCCAGCAGCCGCGACCCTCCCGGGGACTCTGGAAACACCATATATTTT. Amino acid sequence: CASSRDPPGDSGNTIYF.

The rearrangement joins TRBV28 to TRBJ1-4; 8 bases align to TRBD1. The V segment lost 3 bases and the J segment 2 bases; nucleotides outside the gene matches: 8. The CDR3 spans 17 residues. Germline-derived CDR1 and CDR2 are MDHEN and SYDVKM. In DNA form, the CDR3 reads TGTGCCAGCAGTTTGCCAGGGGGCTTTAATACTAATGAAAAACTGTTTTTT. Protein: CASSLPGGFNTNEKLFF.

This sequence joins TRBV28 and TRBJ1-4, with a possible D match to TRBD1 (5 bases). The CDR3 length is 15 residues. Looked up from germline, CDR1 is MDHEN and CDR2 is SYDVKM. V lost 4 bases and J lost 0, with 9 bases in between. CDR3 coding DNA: TGTGCCAGCAGTTCCGGGGGGGCAACTAATGAAAAACTGTTTTTT. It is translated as CASSSGGATNEKLFF.

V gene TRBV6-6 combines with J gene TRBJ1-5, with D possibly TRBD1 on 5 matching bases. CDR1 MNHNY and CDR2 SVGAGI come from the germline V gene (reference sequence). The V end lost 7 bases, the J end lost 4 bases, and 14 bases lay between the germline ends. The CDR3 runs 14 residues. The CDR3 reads CASTGRVLNQPQHF. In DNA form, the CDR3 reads TGTGCCAGCACGGGACGGGTTCTAAATCAGCCCCAGCATTTT.

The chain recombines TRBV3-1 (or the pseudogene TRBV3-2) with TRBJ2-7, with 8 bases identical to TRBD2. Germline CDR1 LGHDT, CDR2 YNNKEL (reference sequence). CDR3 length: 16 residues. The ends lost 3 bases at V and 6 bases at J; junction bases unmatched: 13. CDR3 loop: CASSHGLNSGRPEQYF. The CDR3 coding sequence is TGTGCCAGCAGCCACGGACTAAACAGCGGGAGACCCGAGCAGTACTTC.

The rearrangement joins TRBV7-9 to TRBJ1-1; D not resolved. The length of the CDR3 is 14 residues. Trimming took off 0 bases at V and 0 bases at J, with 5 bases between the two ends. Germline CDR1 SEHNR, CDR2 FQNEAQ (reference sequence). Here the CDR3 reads CASSLAILNTEAFF. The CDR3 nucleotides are TGTGCCAGCAGCTTAGCTATTTTGAACACTGAAGCTTTCTTT.

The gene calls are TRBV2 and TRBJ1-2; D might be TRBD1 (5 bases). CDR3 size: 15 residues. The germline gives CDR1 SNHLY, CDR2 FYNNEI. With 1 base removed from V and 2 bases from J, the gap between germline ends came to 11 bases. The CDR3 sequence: CASSEERGLNYGYTF. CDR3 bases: TGTGCCAGCAGTGAAGAGAGGGGTTTAAACTATGGCTACACCTTC.

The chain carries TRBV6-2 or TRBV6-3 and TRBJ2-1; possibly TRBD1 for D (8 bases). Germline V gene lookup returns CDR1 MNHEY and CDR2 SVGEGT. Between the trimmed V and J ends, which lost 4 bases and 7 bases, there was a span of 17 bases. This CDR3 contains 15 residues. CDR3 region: CASSSTDRGGNEQFF. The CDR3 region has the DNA TGTGCCAGCAGTTCGACCGACAGGGGAGGGAATGAGCAGTTCTTC.

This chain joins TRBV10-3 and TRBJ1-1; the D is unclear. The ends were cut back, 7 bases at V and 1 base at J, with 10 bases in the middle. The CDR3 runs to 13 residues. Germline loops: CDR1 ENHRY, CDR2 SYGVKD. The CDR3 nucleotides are TGTGCCATCAAAACCCCCGGGAACACTGAAGCTTTCTTT. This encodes CAIKTPGNTEAFF.

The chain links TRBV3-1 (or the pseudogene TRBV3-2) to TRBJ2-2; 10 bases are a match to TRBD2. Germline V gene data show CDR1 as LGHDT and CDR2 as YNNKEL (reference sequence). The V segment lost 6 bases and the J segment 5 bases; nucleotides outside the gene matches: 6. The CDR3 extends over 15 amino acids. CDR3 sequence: CASSFGLAATGELFF. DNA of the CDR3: TGTGCCAGCAGTTTCGGACTAGCGGCTACCGGGGAGCTGTTTTTT.

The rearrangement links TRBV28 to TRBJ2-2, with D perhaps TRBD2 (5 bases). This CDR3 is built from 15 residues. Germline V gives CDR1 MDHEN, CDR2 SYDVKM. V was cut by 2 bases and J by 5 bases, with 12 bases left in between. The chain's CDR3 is CASSLAGPPTGELFF. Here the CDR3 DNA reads TGTGCCAGCAGTTTAGCGGGTCCTCCAACCGGGGAGCTGTTTTTT. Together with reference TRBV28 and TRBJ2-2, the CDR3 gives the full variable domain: DVKVTQSSRYLVKRTGEKVFLECVQDMDHENMFWYRQDPGLGLRLIYFSYDVKMKEKGDIPEGYSVSREKKERFSLILESASTNQTSMYLCASSLAGPPTGELFFGEGSRLTVL.